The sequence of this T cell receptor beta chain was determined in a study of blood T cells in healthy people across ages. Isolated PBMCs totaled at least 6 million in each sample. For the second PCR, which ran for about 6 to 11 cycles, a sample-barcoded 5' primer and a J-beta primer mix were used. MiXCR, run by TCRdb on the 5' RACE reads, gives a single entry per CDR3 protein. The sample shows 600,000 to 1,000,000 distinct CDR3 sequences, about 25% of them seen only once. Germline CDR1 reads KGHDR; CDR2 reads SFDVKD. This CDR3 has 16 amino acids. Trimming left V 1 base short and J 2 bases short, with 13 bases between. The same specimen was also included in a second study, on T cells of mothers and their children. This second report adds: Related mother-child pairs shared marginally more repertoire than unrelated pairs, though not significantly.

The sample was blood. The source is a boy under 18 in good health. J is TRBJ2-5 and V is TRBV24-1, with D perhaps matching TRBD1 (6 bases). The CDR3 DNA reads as TGTGCCACCAGTGATTTTTCACAGGGTAGGCAAGAGACCCAGTACTTC. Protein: CATSDFSQGRQETQYF.